This TCR beta chain comes out of a study of metastatic and nonmetastatic thyroid tumors. Study as a whole: Malignant thyroid and benign thyroid patients provided blood and tumor or nodule tissue whose repertoires were compared. Findings and caveats of the study: The reported finding was significantly higher TCR beta diversity in malignant thyroid tumors relative to benign nodules, in blood and tumor.

This clone was seen ten or more times. Its antigen remains unknown. TCRdb called clones again from the PCR reads with MiXCR. Altogether about 92,000 clones are present, about 15% being singletons, with the ten largest covering 3.6%. The V gene lost 1 base and the J gene lost 6 bases, with 10 bases spanning the gap. The CDR3 covers 13 residues. The V gene's germline CDR1 is LGHDT and CDR2 YNNKEL (reference sequence). No treatment had been given to any patient before thyroid surgery. The clonotype originates from a female donor with papillary thyroid cancer or a benign thyroid nodule (not recorded which). Some clones in this sample may be carry-over from other donors' samples. The sequenced sample was blood. The chain couples TRBV3-1 to TRBJ2-7; the D is unclear. CDR3 loop: CASSQVSATEQYF. The CDR3, as DNA: TGTGCCAGCAGCCAAGTCAGCGCGACCGAGCAGTACTTC.